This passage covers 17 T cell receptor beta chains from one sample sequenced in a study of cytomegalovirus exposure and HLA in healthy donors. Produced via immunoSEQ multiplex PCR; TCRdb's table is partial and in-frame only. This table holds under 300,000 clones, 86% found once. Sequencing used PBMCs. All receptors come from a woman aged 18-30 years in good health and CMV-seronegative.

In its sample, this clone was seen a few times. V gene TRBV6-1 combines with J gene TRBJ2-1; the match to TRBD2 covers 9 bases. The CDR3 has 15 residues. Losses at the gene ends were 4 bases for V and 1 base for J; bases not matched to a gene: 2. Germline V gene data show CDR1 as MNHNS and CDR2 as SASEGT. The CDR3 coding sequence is TGTGCCAGCAGTGCCACTAGCGGGTCCTACAATGAGCAGTTCTTC. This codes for CASSATSGSYNEQFF.

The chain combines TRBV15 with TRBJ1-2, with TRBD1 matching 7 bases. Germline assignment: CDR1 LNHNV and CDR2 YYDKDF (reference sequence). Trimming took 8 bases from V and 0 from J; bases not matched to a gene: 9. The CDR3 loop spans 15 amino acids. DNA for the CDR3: TGTGCCACCGACAGGGTTGGGAACGCTAACTATGGCTACACCTTC. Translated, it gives CATDRVGNANYGYTF. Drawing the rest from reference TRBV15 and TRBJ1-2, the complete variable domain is DAMVIQNPRYQVTQFGKPVTLSCSQTLNHNVMYWYQQKSSQAPKLLFHYYDKDFNNEADTPDNFQSRRPNTSFCFLDIRSPGLGDTAMYLCATDRVGNANYGYTFGSGTRLTVV.

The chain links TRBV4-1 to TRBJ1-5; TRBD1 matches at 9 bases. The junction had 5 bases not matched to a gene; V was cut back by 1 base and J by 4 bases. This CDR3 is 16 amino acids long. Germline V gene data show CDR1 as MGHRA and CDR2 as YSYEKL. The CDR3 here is CASSQAFGQGNQPQHF. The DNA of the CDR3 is TGCGCCAGCAGCCAAGCATTCGGACAGGGGAATCAGCCCCAGCATTTT.

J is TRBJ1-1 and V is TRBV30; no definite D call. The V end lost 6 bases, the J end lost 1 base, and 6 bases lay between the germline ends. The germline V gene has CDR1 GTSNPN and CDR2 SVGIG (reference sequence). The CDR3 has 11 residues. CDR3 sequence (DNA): TGTGCCTGTTCCAGGAACACTGAAGCTTTCTTT. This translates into CACSRNTEAFF.

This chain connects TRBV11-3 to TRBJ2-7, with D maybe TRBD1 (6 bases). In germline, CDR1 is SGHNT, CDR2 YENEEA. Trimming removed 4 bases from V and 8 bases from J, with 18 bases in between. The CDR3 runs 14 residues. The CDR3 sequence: CASSSRQAHGKQYF. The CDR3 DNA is TGTGCCAGCAGCTCTCGACAGGCCCACGGGAAGCAGTACTTC.

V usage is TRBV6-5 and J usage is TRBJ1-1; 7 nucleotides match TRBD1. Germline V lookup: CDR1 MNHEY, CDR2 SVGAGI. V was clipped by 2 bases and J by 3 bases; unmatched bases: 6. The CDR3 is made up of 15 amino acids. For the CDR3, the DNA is TGTGCCAGCAGTTACGCCTCCACAGGGGACACTGAAGCTTTCTTT. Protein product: CASSYASTGDTEAFF.

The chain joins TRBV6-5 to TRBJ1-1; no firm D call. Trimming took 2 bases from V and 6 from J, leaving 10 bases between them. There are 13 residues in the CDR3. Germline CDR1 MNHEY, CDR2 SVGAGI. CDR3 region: CASSYAEGPEAFF. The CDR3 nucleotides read TGTGCCAGCAGTTACGCGGAAGGCCCTGAAGCTTTCTTT.

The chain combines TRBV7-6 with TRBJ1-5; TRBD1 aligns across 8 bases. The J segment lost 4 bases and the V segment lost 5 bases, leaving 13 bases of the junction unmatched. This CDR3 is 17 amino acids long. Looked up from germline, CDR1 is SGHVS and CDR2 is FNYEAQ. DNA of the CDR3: TGTGCCAGCAGCCCTGGATGGACAGGGTCAACAAATCAGCCCCAGCATTTT. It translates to CASSPGWTGSTNQPQHF.

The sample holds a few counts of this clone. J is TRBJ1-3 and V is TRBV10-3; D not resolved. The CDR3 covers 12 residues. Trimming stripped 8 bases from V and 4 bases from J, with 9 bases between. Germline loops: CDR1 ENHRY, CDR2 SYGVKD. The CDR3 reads CAISPQGNTIYF. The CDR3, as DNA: TGTGCCATCTCACCGCAGGGAAACACCATATATTTT.

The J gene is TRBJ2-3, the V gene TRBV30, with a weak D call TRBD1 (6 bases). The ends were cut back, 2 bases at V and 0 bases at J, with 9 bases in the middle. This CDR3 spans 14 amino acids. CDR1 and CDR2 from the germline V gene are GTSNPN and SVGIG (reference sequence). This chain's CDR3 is CAWSRGGSTDTQYF. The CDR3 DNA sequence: TGTGCCTGGAGTAGAGGGGGAAGCACAGATACGCAGTATTTT.

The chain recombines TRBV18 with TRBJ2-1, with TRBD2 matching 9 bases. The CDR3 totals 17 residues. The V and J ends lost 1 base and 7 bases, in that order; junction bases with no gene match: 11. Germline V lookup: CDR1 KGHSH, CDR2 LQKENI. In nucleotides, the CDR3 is TGTGCCAGCTCACCACGATCGGAACTAGCGGGTTATAATGAGCAGTTCTTC. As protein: CASSPRSELAGYNEQFF.

The CDR3 DNA sequence: TGTGCCAGTAGTACGGGACAGTCTTACGAGCAGTACTTC. Encoded protein: CASSTGQSYEQYF. V and J are TRBV19 and TRBJ2-7; 7 bases fit TRBD1. The CDR3 sequence is 13 residues long. From germline, CDR1 is LNHDA and CDR2 SQIVND (reference sequence). Losses at the gene ends were 4 bases for V and 4 bases for J; bases not matched to a gene: 4.

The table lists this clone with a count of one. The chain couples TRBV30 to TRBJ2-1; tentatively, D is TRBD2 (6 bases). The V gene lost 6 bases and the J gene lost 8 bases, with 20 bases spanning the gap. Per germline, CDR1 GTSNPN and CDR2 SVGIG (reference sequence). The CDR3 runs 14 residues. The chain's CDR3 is CACPMAGKGDEQFF. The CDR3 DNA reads TGTGCCTGCCCTATGGCGGGGAAAGGGGATGAGCAGTTCTTC.

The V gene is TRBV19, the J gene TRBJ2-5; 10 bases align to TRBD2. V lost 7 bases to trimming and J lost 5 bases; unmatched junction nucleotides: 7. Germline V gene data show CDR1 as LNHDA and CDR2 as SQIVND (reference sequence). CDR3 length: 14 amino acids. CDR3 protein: CASTPLAGDETQYF. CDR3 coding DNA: TGTGCCAGTACCCCCCTAGCGGGGGATGAGACCCAGTACTTC.

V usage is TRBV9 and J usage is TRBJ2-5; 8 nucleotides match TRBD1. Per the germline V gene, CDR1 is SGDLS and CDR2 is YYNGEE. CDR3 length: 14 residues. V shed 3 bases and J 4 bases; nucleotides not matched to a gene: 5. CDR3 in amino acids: CASSAGQGRETQYF. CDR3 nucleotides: TGTGCCAGCAGCGCCGGACAGGGACGAGAGACCCAGTACTTC.

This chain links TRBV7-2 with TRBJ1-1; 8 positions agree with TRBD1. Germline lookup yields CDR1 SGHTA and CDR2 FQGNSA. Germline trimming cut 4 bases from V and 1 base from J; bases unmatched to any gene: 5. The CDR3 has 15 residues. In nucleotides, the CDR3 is TGTGCCAGCAGCTCCAGGACAGGGAAGAACACTGAAGCTTTCTTT. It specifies CASSSRTGKNTEAFF.

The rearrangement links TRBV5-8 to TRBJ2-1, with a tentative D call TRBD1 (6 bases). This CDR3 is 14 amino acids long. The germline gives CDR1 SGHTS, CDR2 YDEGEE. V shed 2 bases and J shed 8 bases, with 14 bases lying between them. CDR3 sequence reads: CASSFIQGRDEQFF. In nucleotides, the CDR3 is TGTGCCAGCAGCTTTATACAGGGCCGGGATGAGCAGTTCTTC.